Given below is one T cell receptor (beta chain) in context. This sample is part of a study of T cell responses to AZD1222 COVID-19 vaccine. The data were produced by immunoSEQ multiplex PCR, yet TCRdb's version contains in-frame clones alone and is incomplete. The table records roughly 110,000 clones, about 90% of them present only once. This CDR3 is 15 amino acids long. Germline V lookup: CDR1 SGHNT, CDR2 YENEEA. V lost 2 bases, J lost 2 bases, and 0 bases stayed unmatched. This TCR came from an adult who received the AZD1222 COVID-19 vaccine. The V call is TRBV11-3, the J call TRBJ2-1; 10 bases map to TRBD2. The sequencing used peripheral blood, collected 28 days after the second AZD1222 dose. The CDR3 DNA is TGTGCCAGCAGCTTAACTAGCGGGACCTACAATGAGCAGTTCTTC. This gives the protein CASSLTSGTYNEQFF.